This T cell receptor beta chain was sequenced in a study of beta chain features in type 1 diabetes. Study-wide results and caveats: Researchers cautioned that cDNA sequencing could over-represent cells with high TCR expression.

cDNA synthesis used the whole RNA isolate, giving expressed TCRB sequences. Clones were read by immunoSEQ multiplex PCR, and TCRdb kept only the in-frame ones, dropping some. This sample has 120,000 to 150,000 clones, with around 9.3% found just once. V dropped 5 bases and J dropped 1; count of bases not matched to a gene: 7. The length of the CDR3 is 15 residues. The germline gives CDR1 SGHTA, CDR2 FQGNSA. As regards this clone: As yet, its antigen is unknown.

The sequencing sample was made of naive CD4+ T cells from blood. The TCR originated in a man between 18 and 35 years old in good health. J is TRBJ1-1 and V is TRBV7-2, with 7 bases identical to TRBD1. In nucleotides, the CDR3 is TGTGCCAGCAGCCTTTCGACAGGGAGGAACACTGAAGCTTTCTTT. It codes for CASSLSTGRNTEAFF.